Below are 28 T cell receptor beta chains sequenced from a single sample in a study of T cells in Graves' hyperthyroidism and ophthalmopathy. TCR beta CDR3 regions were amplified from RNA transcripts. First-round RT-PCR targeting the TCR CDR3 was performed with the HTBI primer set. From the multiplex PCR reads, TCRdb called clonotypes with MiXCR, one entry per CDR3 protein. The sample contains some 500,000 distinct CDR3 sequences, roughly a quarter of which appear only once. Input material: blood. These receptors all stem from a woman in her 30s with Graves' ophthalmopathy.

This clonotype was counted many times. This chain joins TRBV2 and TRBJ2-4; D not certain. CDR1 is SNHLY, CDR2 FYNNEI, per germline. Trimming removed 4 bases from V and 0 bases from J, with 13 bases in between. The CDR3 has 16 amino acids. The CDR3 DNA reads as TGTGCCAGCAGTGGCGCGAAATACCCAGCCAAAAACATTCAGTACTTC. As protein: CASSGAKYPAKNIQYF.

The chain combines TRBV24-1 with TRBJ1-2, with 11 bases identical to TRBD1. Germline V gene data show CDR1 as KGHDR and CDR2 as SFDVKD. With V trimmed by 4 bases and J by 7 bases, 4 bases remained unmatched. CDR3 length equals 14 residues. The CDR3 coding sequence is TGTGCCACCAGTGACCTGGGGACAGGGGGTGGCTACACCTTC. This gives the protein CATSDLGTGGGYTF.

CDR3 protein: CASRIQTGELFF. CDR3 nucleotide sequence: TGTGCCAGCCGGATACAGACCGGGGAGCTGTTTTTT. J is TRBJ2-2 and V is TRBV4-2; D is unresolved. Per germline, CDR1 LGHNA and CDR2 YNFKEQ. Trimming pared 8 bases from V and 5 bases from J, leaving 9 bases between. The CDR3 runs 12 residues.

V usage is TRBV27 and J usage is TRBJ1-1; D is unresolved. With 8 bases removed from V and 0 bases from J, the gap between germline ends came to 13 bases. This CDR3 is 14 amino acids long. The germline gives CDR1 MNHEY, CDR2 SMNVEV (reference sequence). As DNA, the CDR3 is TGTGCCAGCGGGTTCAAGGAGGTGAACACTGAAGCTTTCTTT. Translation gives CASGFKEVNTEAFF.

This clonotype was seen repeatedly, ten times or more. The chain couples TRBV6-5 to TRBJ1-2; D possibly corresponds to TRBD1 (6 bases). This CDR3 spans 12 amino acids. V lost 2 bases, J lost 7 bases, and 8 bases lay in between. Germline V CDR1 and CDR2: MNHEY, SVGAGI. DNA for the CDR3: TGTGCCAGCAGTTACCAGGGGACTGGCTACACCTTC. Amino acid sequence: CASSYQGTGYTF.

On this clonotype itself: A much larger clone lies one base from this, so it may be a read error. The rearrangement links TRBV2 to TRBJ1-1; TRBD1 is a possible D gene (5 bases). This CDR3 has 10 residues. Deletions cut 6 bases from V and 7 bases from J, with 6 bases between. Per the germline V gene, CDR1 is SNHLY and CDR2 is FYNNEI. The CDR3 DNA is TGTGCCAGCAGGGACAATGAAGCTTTCTTT. Amino acids: CASRDNEAFF.

In its sample, this clonotype was seen many times. V usage is TRBV18 and J usage is TRBJ2-7, with 9 bases that match TRBD1. Per the germline V gene, CDR1 is KGHSH and CDR2 is LQKENI. The CDR3 is made up of 17 amino acids. With V trimmed by 3 bases and J by 2 bases, 11 bases remained unmatched. The CDR3 region has the DNA TGTGCCAGCTCACCCCCGGGTTGGGACAGGGATGCCTACGAGCAGTACTTC. Its protein is CASSPPGWDRDAYEQYF.

The chain is built from TRBV15 and TRBJ1-2; D ambiguous. V was trimmed by 8 bases and J by 4 bases, leaving 11 bases between them. This CDR3 region has 12 residues. Germline V lookup: CDR1 LNHNV, CDR2 YYDKDF (reference sequence). In nucleotides, the CDR3 is TGTGCCACCTTAAGTGACTCCTATGGCTACACCTTC. Its translation: CATLSDSYGYTF.

This clonotype was observed at least ten times. This chain connects TRBV6-1 to TRBJ2-7, with a tentative D call TRBD1 (6 bases). CDR3 size: 13 residues. CDR1 is MNHNS and CDR2 is SASEGT in the germline V gene. V was pared by 3 bases and J by 2 bases, with 8 bases between. The CDR3 here is CASSDGQPYEQYF. The CDR3 region has the DNA TGTGCCAGCAGTGATGGACAGCCCTACGAGCAGTACTTC.

In its sample, this clonotype was seen many times. The J gene is TRBJ2-7, the V gene TRBV18, with D possibly matching TRBD2 (6 bases). This CDR3 has 15 amino acids. Germline lookup yields CDR1 KGHSH and CDR2 LQKENI. The V end was cut by 2 bases, the J end by 4 bases, with 15 bases between. CDR3 region: CASSPSTSRSYEQYF. The CDR3 nucleotides read TGTGCCAGCTCACCAAGCACTAGCCGGTCATACGAGCAGTACTTC.

As regards this clonotype: This could be a read error, since a much larger clone is one nucleotide away. The rearrangement uses TRBV7-7 and TRBJ2-2, with 11 nucleotides matching TRBD2. Germline V gene sequence: CDR1 SSHAT, CDR2 FNYEAQ (reference sequence). CDR3 size: 16 residues. The CDR3 DNA reads TGTGCTAGCAGCCCCATACTAGCGGGGGAGACCGGGGAGCTGCTTTTT. This gives the protein CASSPILAGETGELLF.

In this sample, this clonotype turned up many times. This chain links TRBV20-1 with TRBJ1-2; 8 nucleotides match TRBD1. The CDR3 totals 16 residues. The germline V gene encodes CDR1 DFQATT and CDR2 SNEGSKA (reference sequence). V trimming: 4 bases; J trimming: 4 bases; junction bases outside the gene matches: 14. The CDR3 region has the DNA TGCAGTGCTACAGGGGGCGGAGGATTTGGAGGCTATGGCTACACCTTC. Its protein product is CSATGGGGFGGYGYTF.

This clonotype was seen many times. The chain's CDR3 is CASNPGQGFAEAFF. The CDR3 nucleotides read TGTGCCAGCAACCCGGGACAGGGGTTCGCTGAAGCTTTCTTT. This rearrangement joins TRBV11-1 to TRBJ1-1; the match to TRBD1 covers 10 bases. The CDR3 consists of 14 residues. Germline values: CDR1 SGHAT, CDR2 FQDESV (reference sequence). Trimming at V came to 7 bases and at J to 6 bases, leaving 8 bases not matched to a gene.

This clonotype was picked up many times. This sequence joins TRBV6-1 and TRBJ1-2, with D uncertain. This CDR3 is built from 13 residues. From germline, CDR1 is MNHNS and CDR2 SASEGT. Trimming cost V 5 bases and J 2 bases, with 9 bases left between them. Here the CDR3 reads CASSRTLNYGYTF. The DNA for the CDR3 is TGTGCCAGCAGTCGTACACTAAACTATGGCTACACCTTC.

The chain has TRBV6-2 or TRBV6-3 and TRBJ2-7, with D possibly being TRBD1 (5 bases). Germline CDR1 and CDR2: MNHEY and SVGEGT. The CDR3 spans 14 residues. V shed 7 bases and J shed 2 bases, with 15 bases lying between them. The CDR3 DNA follows: TGTGCCAGCATTGGGGCTTTACCTCCCTACGAGCAGTACTTC. Residues: CASIGALPPYEQYF.

This clonotype showed up just a few times. The CDR3 here is CASSSSGTDTQYF. The CDR3 nucleotides are TGTGCCAGCAGCTCATCAGGCACAGATACGCAGTATTTT. This rearrangement joins TRBV7-3 to TRBJ2-3; no clear D gene. Trimming cost V 4 bases and J 1 base, with 6 bases left between them. Germline assignment: CDR1 SGHTA and CDR2 FQGTGA. This CDR3 spans 13 amino acids.

This clonotype was recorded many times. The rearrangement links TRBV29-1 to TRBJ1-1; 9 bases line up with TRBD1. CDR1 and CDR2 (germline): SQVTM, ANQGSEA. CDR3 length equals 12 residues. The DNA for the CDR3 is TGCAATGACAGGGGGAAAAACACTGAAGCTTTCTTT. Amino acids: CNDRGKNTEAFF.

This clonotype was recorded many times. The J gene is TRBJ1-2, the V gene TRBV6-5, with unresolved D. Germline V gene sequence: CDR1 MNHEY, CDR2 SVGAGI. The CDR3 length is 15 residues. The ends were cut back, 5 bases at V and 8 bases at J, with 21 bases in the middle. The CDR3 region is CASSLDGRLRAGYTF. As DNA, the CDR3 is TGTGCCAGCAGTCTCGACGGCCGGCTACGGGCGGGCTACACCTTC.

This clonotype has just a few counts. V usage is TRBV13 and J usage is TRBJ2-5; 8 nucleotides match TRBD1. This CDR3 region has 13 residues. The V gene end was trimmed by 6 bases and the J gene end by 5 bases; junction bases not matched to a gene: 5. CDR1 is PRHDT, CDR2 FYEKMQ, per germline (reference sequence). The CDR3 DNA is TGTGCCAGCAGTATTAACAGGGGGGAGACCCAGTACTTC. It encodes CASSINRGETQYF.

This clonotype was detected many times. The chain joins TRBV12-3 or TRBV12-4 to TRBJ1-2, with a weak D call TRBD1 (6 bases). V lost 6 bases to trimming and J lost 0 bases, with 14 bases between them. The CDR3 consists of 15 residues. The CDR3 is CASRPNTGPNYGYTF. In DNA, the CDR3 is TGTGCCAGCAGACCAAATACAGGGCCTAACTATGGCTACACCTTC.

This clonotype appeared many times. The chain has TRBV24-1 and TRBJ1-5; D remains ambiguous. Germline lookup yields CDR1 KGHDR and CDR2 SFDVKD. This CDR3 contains 14 residues. V was cut by 0 bases and J by 4 bases, with 6 bases left in between. CDR3 coding DNA: TGTGCCACCAGTGATTTGCGGGCGAATCAGCCCCAGCATTTT. Amino acid sequence: CATSDLRANQPQHF.

This clonotype was seen repeatedly, ten times or more. This chain links TRBV6-5 with TRBJ1-1; D not certain. Germline V lookup: CDR1 MNHEY, CDR2 SVGAGI. With 0 bases removed from V and 1 base from J, the gap between germline ends came to 9 bases. The CDR3 consists of 15 residues. CDR3 loop: CASSYSLWGNTEAFF. In nucleotides, the CDR3 is TGTGCCAGCAGTTACTCTCTTTGGGGGAACACTGAAGCTTTCTTT.

This chain links TRBV6-5 with TRBJ1-1, with 7 positions matching TRBD1. The V segment lost 4 bases and the J segment 11 bases; nucleotides outside the gene matches: 10. CDR1 is MNHEY and CDR2 is SVGAGI in the germline V gene. The CDR3 length is 13 residues. CDR3 coding DNA: TGTGCCAGCAGTTTCGGTCCAGGGGGGTGGGCTTTCTTT. Its translation: CASSFGPGGWAFF.

This clonotype has at least ten counts. The chain is built from TRBV29-1 and TRBJ1-1; no clear D. The CDR3 extends over 13 amino acids. The germline gives CDR1 SQVTM, CDR2 ANQGSEA. V dropped 4 bases and J dropped 5 bases, with 14 bases sitting between them. CDR3 region: CSVVLGGETEAFF. CDR3 DNA sequence: TGCAGCGTTGTCCTGGGAGGAGAAACTGAAGCTTTCTTT. Based on the CDR3 plus reference TRBV29-1 and TRBJ1-1, the full variable domain is SAVISQKPSRDICQRGTSLTIQCQVDSQVTMMFWYRQQPGQSLTLIATANQGSEATYESGFVIDKFPISRPNLTFSTLTVSNMSPEDSSIYLCSVVLGGETEAFFGQGTRLTVV.

The gene calls are TRBV6-2 or TRBV6-3 and TRBJ1-2; no firm D call. The CDR3 sequence is 18 residues long. Between the trimmed V and J ends, which lost 0 bases and 1 base, there was a span of 18 bases. Germline CDR1 is MNHEY and CDR2 is SVGEGT. The CDR3 loop is CASSYSLISSTVNYGYTF. CDR3 nucleotide sequence: TGTGCCAGCAGTTACTCGCTGATCAGCTCGACGGTTAACTATGGCTACACCTTC.

In its sample, this clonotype was seen many times. This sequence may be a read error, since a much larger clone differs from it by one base. The rearrangement uses TRBV6-5 and TRBJ1-2; 8 bases agree with TRBD1. The germline V gene has CDR1 MNHEY and CDR2 SVGAGI. The CDR3 consists of 17 residues. The CDR3 coding sequence is TGTGCCAGCAGTTACCCACTGCGGCAGGGGGCTGCCTATGGCTACGCCTTC. Translating it yields CASSYPLRQGAAYGYAF.

This clonotype was counted only a few times. The V call is TRBV5-8, the J call TRBJ1-3; D might be TRBD1 (5 bases). Germline loops: CDR1 SGHTS, CDR2 YDEGEE. V was pared by 3 bases and J by 0 bases, with 10 bases between. The CDR3 runs 15 residues. The CDR3 loop reads CASSWGRDSGNTIYF. The CDR3 DNA reads TGTGCCAGCAGCTGGGGACGGGACTCTGGAAACACCATATATTTT.

This clonotype was recorded many times. The chain employs TRBV4-1 and TRBJ1-2; D might be TRBD1 (6 bases). V lost 4 bases, J lost 2 bases, and 17 bases lay in between. CDR3 length: 16 amino acids. Looked up from germline, CDR1 is MGHRA and CDR2 is YSYEKL. CDR3 sequence (DNA): TGCGCCAGCAGCCCCGCGAGAGGACAGATAAACTATGGCTACACCTTC. This sequence encodes CASSPARGQINYGYTF.